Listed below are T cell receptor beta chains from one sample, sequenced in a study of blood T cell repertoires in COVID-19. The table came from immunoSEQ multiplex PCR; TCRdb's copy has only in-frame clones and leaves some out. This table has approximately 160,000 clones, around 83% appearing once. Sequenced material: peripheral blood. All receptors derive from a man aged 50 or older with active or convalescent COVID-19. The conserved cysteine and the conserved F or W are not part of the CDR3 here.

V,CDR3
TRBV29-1,SVEPLGGPYNEQF
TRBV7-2,ASSSLAGGLGY
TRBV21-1,ASSKGRAGRTQY
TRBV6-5,ASSRTYGRADTQY
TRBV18,ASSIPGQGPTNEKLF
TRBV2,ASSPTGLAGPGELF
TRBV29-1,SGGLVDGQF
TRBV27,ASRTSTNTEAF
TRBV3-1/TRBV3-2,ASSQEETYGYT
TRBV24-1,ATSVTGLASTDTQY
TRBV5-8,ASSLEGRGWEPQH
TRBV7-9,ASSQIRGRLDTQY
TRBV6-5,ASSSGQATNTEAF
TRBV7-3,ASSSVPSGEQY
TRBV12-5,ASGLGQGAYSNQPQH
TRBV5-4,ASSPRSSGHTGELF
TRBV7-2,ASSLARDEQY
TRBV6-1,ASSEVETANYGYT
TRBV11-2,ASSVGGGTPLH
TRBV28,ASASGGGYTEAF
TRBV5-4,ASSMTGSYGYT
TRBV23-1,ASSRTSPTNTEAF
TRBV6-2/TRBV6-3,ASSYINTEAF
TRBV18,ASSPGGGRNYGYT
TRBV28,ASSLSNIHQRPQH
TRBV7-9,ASSLGRGETQY
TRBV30,AWSGSSEKLF
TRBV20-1,SARRETQY
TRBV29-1,SVPISSGVSNEQF
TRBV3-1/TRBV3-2,ASSHPRTGRSYGYT
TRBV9,ASSATTGLNQPQH
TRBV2,ASSELTLIYEQY
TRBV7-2,ASCLGLVPYEQY
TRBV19,ASSIDWRAGGRYTGELF
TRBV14,ASSRGRPPLNEQF
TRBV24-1,ATTARTNTGELF
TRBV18,ASSPGAGGYNEQF
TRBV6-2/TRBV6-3,ASSLRDSKDLWPITDTQY
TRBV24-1,ATSDNLGGRTEAF
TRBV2,AGKGVGETQY
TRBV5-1,ASSSAGLAPEYTIY
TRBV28,ASTNKYEQY
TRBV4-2,ASSPREGGETQY